The clone carrying this TCR beta chain was found a few times. The CDR3 contains 14 residues. Germline lookup yields CDR1 MDHEN and CDR2 SYDVKM. With 7 bases removed from V and 7 bases from J, the gap between germline ends came to 17 bases. Template material for amplifying TCR beta CDR3 regions consisted of RNA transcripts. Using the HTBI primer set, a first-round RT-PCR was run on the TCR CDR3. MiXCR was run by TCRdb on the multiplex PCR reads, yielding one entry per CDR3 protein. The table lists hundreds of thousands of distinct CDR3 sequences, around 21% of them singletons, with around a third in the top ten. The data stem from a study of T cells in Graves' hyperthyroidism and ophthalmopathy. Study-wide context: Specimen type is peripheral blood, collected at initial diagnosis prior to any treatment.

Sequenced input: blood. This TCR was sampled from a man aged 30 to 45 with Graves' ophthalmopathy. The chain uses TRBV28 and TRBJ2-4, with a possible D match to TRBD1 (5 bases). The CDR3 reads CASNPLLGRNIQYF. In DNA, the CDR3 is TGTGCCAGCAATCCCCTCTTGGGGCGGAACATTCAGTACTTC. Together with reference TRBV28 and TRBJ2-4, the CDR3 gives the full variable domain: DVKVTQSSRYLVKRTGEKVFLECVQDMDHENMFWYRQDPGLGLRLIYFSYDVKMKEKGDIPEGYSVSREKKERFSLILESASTNQTSMYLCASNPLLGRNIQYFGAGTRLSVL.